Presented here are 26 T cell receptor beta chains from one specimen sequenced in a study of cytomegalovirus exposure and HLA in healthy donors. This PCR relied on a set of 60 Vbeta primers and 13 Jbeta primers. Produced via immunoSEQ multiplex PCR; TCRdb's table is partial and in-frame only. The sample includes about 130,000 clones, approximately 77% of them seen just once. The material sequenced was PBMCs. Source of these receptors: a woman aged 40 to 49 in good health and CMV-seronegative.

The chain couples TRBV30 to TRBJ2-7; D remains unclear. With 2 bases removed from V and 4 bases from J, the gap between germline ends came to 9 bases. This CDR3 region has 12 residues. CDR1 is GTSNPN, CDR2 SVGIG, per germline (reference sequence). CDR3 region: CAWSSIGYEQYF. CDR3 bases: TGTGCCTGGAGTTCGATCGGTTACGAGCAGTACTTC.

The chain recombines TRBV7-2 with TRBJ1-1, with 7 nucleotides matching TRBD1. Germline V gene data show CDR1 as SGHTA and CDR2 as FQGNSA. The V and J ends lost 5 bases and 4 bases, in that order; junction bases with no gene match: 7. CDR3 length: 14 residues. The DNA for the CDR3 is TGTGCCAGCAGCCTGACAGGGTCGTCCACTGAAGCTTTCTTT. This sequence encodes CASSLTGSSTEAFF.

The chain employs TRBV7-2 and TRBJ1-3, with 7 bases fitting TRBD1. Germline CDR1 is SGHTA and CDR2 is FQGNSA. The CDR3 runs to 15 residues. V lost 2 bases and J lost 1; bases outside the gene matches: 2. The CDR3 sequence: CASSLSGQSGNTIYF. As DNA, the CDR3 is TGTGCCAGCAGCTTATCGGGACAGTCTGGAAACACCATATATTTT.

This clone was counted between two and nine times. The same CDR3 is also encoded by other DNA sequences in this sample. The chain combines TRBV15 with TRBJ2-4; the match to TRBD2 covers 10 bases. Trimming at V came to 3 bases and at J to 0 bases, leaving 5 bases not matched to a gene. This CDR3 region has 17 residues. Looked up from germline, CDR1 is LNHNV and CDR2 is YYDKDF (reference sequence). The CDR3 DNA reads TGTGCCACCAGCAGCCTACTAGCGGGGTTAGCCAAAAACATTCAGTACTTC. Amino acids: CATSSLLAGLAKNIQYF.

About this clone itself: Distinct nucleotide sequences in the sample also encode this CDR3. This chain uses TRBV27 with TRBJ2-7, with D possibly matching TRBD1 (6 bases). Germline lookup yields CDR1 MNHEY and CDR2 SMNVEV (reference sequence). The V gene lost 4 bases and the J gene lost 1 base, with 8 bases spanning the gap. CDR3 length: 13 amino acids. The CDR3, as DNA: TGTGCCAGCAGTTACAGGGATTCCTACGAGCAGTACTTC. Translating gives CASSYRDSYEQYF.

The J gene is TRBJ2-7, the V gene TRBV27; 8 bases agree with TRBD1. With 5 bases clipped from V and 4 bases from J, the junction kept 16 bases outside the gene matches. The CDR3 is 17 residues long. Germline V gene lookup returns CDR1 MNHEY and CDR2 SMNVEV (reference sequence). In nucleotides, the CDR3 is TGTGCCAGCAGTCCGGGGACAGGCCGAGTCGATGAATACGAGCAGTACTTC. Translated, it gives CASSPGTGRVDEYEQYF.

The genes are TRBV7-8 and TRBJ1-2, with a tentative D call TRBD1 (5 bases). The V end lost 4 bases, the J end lost 5 bases, and 17 bases lay between the germline ends. CDR1 and CDR2 (germline): SGHVS, FQNEAQ. The CDR3 extends over 15 amino acids. CDR3 nucleotide sequence: TGTGCCAGCAGCTACGACAGCCCTGCTCTATATGGCTACACCTTC. Amino acids: CASSYDSPALYGYTF.

The rearrangement links TRBV19 to TRBJ1-1; 7 bases align to TRBD1. V lost 5 bases and J lost 4; bases outside the gene matches: 13. The germline V gene encodes CDR1 LNHDA and CDR2 SQIVND (reference sequence). This CDR3 is 16 amino acids long. The chain's CDR3 is CASSPGTVSMGTEAFF. The CDR3 nucleotides read TGTGCCAGTAGTCCCGGGACAGTCTCGATGGGCACTGAAGCTTTCTTT.

The chain is built from TRBV5-1 and TRBJ2-1, with TRBD1 matching 9 bases. The V and J ends lost 3 bases and 9 bases, in that order; junction bases with no gene match: 10. This CDR3 has 15 residues. From germline, CDR1 is SGHRS and CDR2 YFSETQ. The chain's CDR3 is CASSSGQGGNGEQFF. The CDR3, as DNA: TGCGCCAGCAGCTCGGGACAGGGAGGTAACGGTGAGCAGTTCTTC.

This rearrangement joins TRBV29-1 to TRBJ1-1; TRBD1 is a possible D gene (5 bases). V lost 7 bases to trimming and J lost 0 bases, with 15 bases between them. Germline CDR1 is SQVTM and CDR2 is ANQGSEA. The CDR3 is made up of 14 amino acids. The CDR3 region is CSARRGLMNTEAFF. Here the CDR3 DNA reads TGCAGCGCCCGGAGGGGTTTGATGAACACTGAAGCTTTCTTT.

The chain's CDR3 is CASSLKGENSPLHF. In DNA form, the CDR3 reads TGCGCCAGCAGCTTGAAGGGGGAGAATTCACCCCTCCACTTT. The rearrangement uses TRBV5-1 and TRBJ1-6, with D maybe TRBD1 (6 bases). Trimming shortened V by 1 base and J by 7 bases, and 9 bases separated the two germline ends. Germline V lookup: CDR1 SGHRS, CDR2 YFSETQ. The CDR3 spans 14 residues.

This clone has a handful of counts. This chain uses TRBV11-2 with TRBJ2-7; 14 nucleotides agree with TRBD2. The junction had 7 bases not matched to a gene; V was cut back by 4 bases and J by 5 bases. Germline V gives CDR1 SGHAT, CDR2 FQNNGV. CDR3 length: 16 amino acids. The chain's CDR3 is CASSSRLAGGPHEQYF. In DNA form, the CDR3 reads TGTGCCAGCAGCTCAAGACTAGCGGGGGGGCCCCACGAGCAGTACTTC.

This clone was counted between two and nine times. V is TRBV7-3 and J is TRBJ1-6, with D perhaps TRBD1 (5 bases). This CDR3 spans 13 amino acids. Germline assignment: CDR1 SGHTA and CDR2 FQGTGA. Trimming stripped 5 bases from V and 6 bases from J, with 8 bases between. Here the CDR3 reads CASSPGVNSPLHF. The CDR3 coding sequence is TGTGCCAGCAGCCCGGGGGTTAATTCACCCCTCCACTTT.

J is TRBJ1-6 and V is TRBV6-1; possibly TRBD1 for D (5 bases). Deletions cut 0 bases from V and 8 bases from J, with 5 bases between. This CDR3 comprises 13 residues. The V gene's germline CDR1 is MNHNS and CDR2 SASEGT. CDR3 nucleotides: TGTGCCAGCAGTGAAGCGACAGATTCACCCCTCCACTTT. It codes for CASSEATDSPLHF.

V is TRBV19 and J is TRBJ1-1; TRBD1 agrees at 10 bases. The ends lost 2 bases at V and 3 bases at J; junction bases unmatched: 6. The CDR3 length is 16 residues. Germline V CDR1 and CDR2: LNHDA, SQIVND (reference sequence). CDR3 sequence (DNA): TGTGCCAGTAGTATATTCCGACAGGGGGCGGACACTGAAGCTTTCTTT. The encoded protein is CASSIFRQGADTEAFF.

The chain joins TRBV5-1 to TRBJ2-3; no reliable D call. There are 15 residues in the CDR3. Germline CDR1 reads SGHRS; CDR2 reads YFSETQ. The germline V and J ends were trimmed by 1 base and 0 bases, with 9 bases remaining between them. Here the CDR3 DNA reads TGCGCCAGCAGCTTGACAGTCTCTAGCACAGATACGCAGTATTTT. This encodes CASSLTVSSTDTQYF.

The rearrangement links TRBV4-3 to TRBJ1-1; no clear D gene. The ends were cut back, 2 bases at V and 7 bases at J, with 11 bases in the middle. The CDR3 consists of 13 residues. CDR1 and CDR2 (germline): LGHNA, YSLEER. The CDR3 reads CASSQTPEGEAFF. The CDR3 nucleotides read TGCGCCAGCAGCCAAACCCCGGAGGGTGAAGCTTTCTTT.

V usage is TRBV15 and J usage is TRBJ2-4; TRBD2 agrees at 7 bases. Germline V gene lookup returns CDR1 LNHNV and CDR2 YYDKDF (reference sequence). V lost 0 bases and J lost 0; bases outside the gene matches: 8. The CDR3 loop spans 18 amino acids. The CDR3 loop reads CATSRDLGGVRAKNIQYF. The CDR3 bases are TGTGCCACCAGCAGAGATCTGGGAGGGGTGAGAGCCAAAAACATTCAGTACTTC.

The chain links TRBV28 to TRBJ1-2; 8 bases are shared with TRBD1. The CDR3 totals 16 residues. CDR1 is MDHEN, CDR2 SYDVKM, per germline. The J segment lost 7 bases and the V segment lost 8 bases, leaving 18 bases of the junction unmatched. In DNA, the CDR3 is TGTGCCAGCGGATCCCTAGTTACAGGGGGTAGGGGTGGCTACACCTTC. Translating it yields CASGSLVTGGRGGYTF.

The rearrangement uses TRBV7-8 and TRBJ1-1; D gene uncertain. The CDR3 runs 13 residues. The V gene lost 2 bases and the J gene lost 1 base, with 5 bases spanning the gap. Germline CDR1 reads SGHVS; CDR2 reads FQNEAQ. The CDR3 protein is CASSLNRNTEAFF. DNA of the CDR3: TGTGCCAGCAGCTTAAACAGGAACACTGAAGCTTTCTTT.

V and J are TRBV2 and TRBJ2-2, with 12 bases lining up with TRBD2. Losses at the gene ends were 6 bases for V and 5 bases for J; bases not matched to a gene: 1. The CDR3 extends over 14 amino acids. In germline, CDR1 is SNHLY, CDR2 FYNNEI. CDR3 in amino acids: CASSTSGGTGELFF. The CDR3 coding sequence is TGTGCCAGCAGCACTAGCGGGGGGACCGGGGAGCTGTTTTTT.

This clone was recorded only once. The V and J genes are TRBV29-1 and TRBJ1-1; 9 bases line up with TRBD1. This CDR3 region has 13 residues. V trimming: 4 bases; J trimming: 1 base; junction bases outside the gene matches: 1. Germline assignment: CDR1 SQVTM and CDR2 ANQGSEA. The CDR3 DNA reads TGCAGCGTTGGGGACAGGGAGAACACTGAAGCTTTCTTT. Translated, it gives CSVGDRENTEAFF.

V gene TRBV11-2 combines with J gene TRBJ1-3, with D possibly matching TRBD1 (6 bases). This CDR3 is built from 17 residues. Germline lookup yields CDR1 SGHAT and CDR2 FQNNGV. V gave up 1 base and J gave up 0 bases, with 13 bases separating them. The CDR3 region is CASSLAPTGISGNTIYF. In DNA form, the CDR3 reads TGTGCCAGCAGCTTAGCCCCGACAGGTATCTCTGGAAACACCATATATTTT.

In this sample, this clone turned up a few times. This chain joins TRBV7-9 and TRBJ2-1, with 8 nucleotides matching TRBD2. CDR3 length: 15 residues. The germline CDR1 and CDR2 sequences are SEHNR and FQNEAQ (reference sequence). Losses at the gene ends were 4 bases for V and 8 bases for J; bases not matched to a gene: 10. The CDR3 is CASSSIAGPSDEQFF. The CDR3 bases are TGTGCCAGCAGCTCAATAGCGGGGCCTAGCGATGAGCAGTTCTTC.

The chain couples TRBV5-1 to TRBJ2-5; unclear D gene. V gave up 6 bases and J gave up 1 base, with 13 bases separating them. CDR1 and CDR2 (germline): SGHRS, YFSETQ. The CDR3 contains 14 residues. Written as DNA, the CDR3 is TGCGCCAGCACCGGAGAGAGGCCCCAAGAGACCCAGTACTTC. Translating it yields CASTGERPQETQYF.

V is TRBV5-1 and J is TRBJ1-1; TRBD1 aligns across 10 bases. The V gene's germline CDR1 is SGHRS and CDR2 YFSETQ. This CDR3 has 15 amino acids. V lost 7 bases and J lost 4; bases outside the gene matches: 10. The CDR3 nucleotides are TGCGCCAGCTTCCGGGACAGGGGCGATAGCACTGAAGCTTTCTTT. This sequence encodes CASFRDRGDSTEAFF.